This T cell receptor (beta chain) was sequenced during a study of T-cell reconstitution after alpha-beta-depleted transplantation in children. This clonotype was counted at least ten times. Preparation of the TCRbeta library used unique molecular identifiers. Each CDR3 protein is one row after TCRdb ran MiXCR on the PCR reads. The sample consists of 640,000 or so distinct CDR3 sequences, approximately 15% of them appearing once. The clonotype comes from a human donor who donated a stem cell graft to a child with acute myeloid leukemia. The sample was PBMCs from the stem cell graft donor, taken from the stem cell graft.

CDR3 DNA sequence: TGTGCCATCAGTGAAAACACCGCCTACGAGCAGTACTTC. This translates into CAISENTAYEQYF. The chain carries TRBV10-3 and TRBJ2-7, with unresolved D. This CDR3 spans 13 amino acids. Germline V gives CDR1 ENHRY, CDR2 SYGVKD. V lost 3 bases to trimming and J lost 2 bases, with 8 bases between them.